This T cell receptor beta chain was observed in a study of PD-L1 blockade in urothelial cancer. CDR1 is SGHVS and CDR2 is FQNEAQ in the germline V gene. Trimming removed 0 bases from V and 5 bases from J, with 11 bases in between. There are 15 residues in the CDR3. The protocol was immunoSEQ multiplex PCR, while the TCRdb copy is restricted to in-frame clones and leaves out a portion. The sample lists approximately 38,000 clones, about 89% occurring once. The chain links TRBV7-8 to TRBJ2-1; a possible D gene is TRBD2 (5 bases). Sequenced material: PBMCs, taken around atezolizumab (anti-PD-L1) treatment. This clonotype was sampled from a man between 60 and 75 years old with urothelial cancer. As DNA, the CDR3 is TGTGCCAGCAGCTTAGCTGGAGGCCCTAACAATGAGCAGTTCTTC. It encodes CASSLAGGPNNEQFF.